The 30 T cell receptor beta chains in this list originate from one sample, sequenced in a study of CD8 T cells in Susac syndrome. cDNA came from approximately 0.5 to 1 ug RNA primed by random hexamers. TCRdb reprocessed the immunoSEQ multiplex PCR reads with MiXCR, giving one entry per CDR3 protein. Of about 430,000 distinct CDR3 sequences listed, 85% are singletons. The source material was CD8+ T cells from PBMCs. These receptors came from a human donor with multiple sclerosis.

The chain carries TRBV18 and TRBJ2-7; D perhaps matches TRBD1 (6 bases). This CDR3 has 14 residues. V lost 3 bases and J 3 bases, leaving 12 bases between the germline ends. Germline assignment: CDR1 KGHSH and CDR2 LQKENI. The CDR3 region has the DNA TGTGCCAGCTCACCGCTTGGACAGCGCTACGAGCAGTACTTC. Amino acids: CASSPLGQRYEQYF.

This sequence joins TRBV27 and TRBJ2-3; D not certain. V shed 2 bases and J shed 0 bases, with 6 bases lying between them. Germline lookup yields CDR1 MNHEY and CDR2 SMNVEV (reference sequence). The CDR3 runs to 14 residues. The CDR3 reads CASSLRSSTDTQYF. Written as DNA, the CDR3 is TGTGCCAGCAGTTTAAGATCTAGCACAGATACGCAGTATTTT.

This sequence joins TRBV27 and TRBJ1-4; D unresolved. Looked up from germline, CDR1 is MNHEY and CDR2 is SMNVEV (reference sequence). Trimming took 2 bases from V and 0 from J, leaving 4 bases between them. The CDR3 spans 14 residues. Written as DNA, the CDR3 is TGTGCCAGCAGTTTAGGGTCAACTAATGAAAAACTGTTTTTT. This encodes CASSLGSTNEKLFF.

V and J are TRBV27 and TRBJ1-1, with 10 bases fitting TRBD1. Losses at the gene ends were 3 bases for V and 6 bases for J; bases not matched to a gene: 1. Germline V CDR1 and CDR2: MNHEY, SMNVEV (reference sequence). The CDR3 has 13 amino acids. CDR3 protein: CASSFGTGAEAFF. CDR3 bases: TGTGCCAGCAGTTTCGGGACAGGGGCTGAAGCTTTCTTT.

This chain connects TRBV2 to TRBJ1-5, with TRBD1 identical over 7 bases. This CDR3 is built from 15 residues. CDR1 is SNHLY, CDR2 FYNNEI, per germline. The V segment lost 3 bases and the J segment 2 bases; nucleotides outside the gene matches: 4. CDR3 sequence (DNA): TGTGCCAGCAGTGACGAGACAGGGCGCAATCAGCCCCAGCATTTT. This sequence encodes CASSDETGRNQPQHF.

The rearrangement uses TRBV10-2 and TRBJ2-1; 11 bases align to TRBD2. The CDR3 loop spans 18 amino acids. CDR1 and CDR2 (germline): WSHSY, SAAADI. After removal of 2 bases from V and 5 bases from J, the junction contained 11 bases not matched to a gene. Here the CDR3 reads CASSENVASGGPDNEQFF. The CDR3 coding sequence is TGCGCCAGCAGTGAGAACGTGGCTAGCGGGGGGCCTGACAATGAGCAGTTCTTC.

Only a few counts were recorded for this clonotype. CDR3 in amino acids: CASSASGGSTDTQYF. The CDR3 nucleotides are TGTGCCAGCAGTGCTAGCGGGGGAAGCACAGATACGCAGTATTTT. The chain links TRBV6-4 to TRBJ2-3, with 10 nucleotides matching TRBD2. V was clipped by 4 bases and J by 0 bases; unmatched bases: 1. Germline CDR1 MRHNA, CDR2 SNTAGT. The CDR3 loop spans 15 amino acids.

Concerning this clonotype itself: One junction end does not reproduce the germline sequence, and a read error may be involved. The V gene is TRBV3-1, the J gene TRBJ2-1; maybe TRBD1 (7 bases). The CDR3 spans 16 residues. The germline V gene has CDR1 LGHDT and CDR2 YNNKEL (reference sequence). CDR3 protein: CASSQAGTDSFNEQFF. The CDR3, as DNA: TGTGCCAGCAGCCAGGCGGGGACAGATTCCTTCAATGAGCAGTTCTTC.

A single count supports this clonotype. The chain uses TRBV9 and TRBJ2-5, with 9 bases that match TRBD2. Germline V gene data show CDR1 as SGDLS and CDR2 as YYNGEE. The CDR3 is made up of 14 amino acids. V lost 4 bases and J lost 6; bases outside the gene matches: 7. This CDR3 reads CASSPQRGVKTQYF. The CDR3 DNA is TGTGCCAGCAGCCCCCAGCGGGGGGTAAAGACCCAGTACTTC.

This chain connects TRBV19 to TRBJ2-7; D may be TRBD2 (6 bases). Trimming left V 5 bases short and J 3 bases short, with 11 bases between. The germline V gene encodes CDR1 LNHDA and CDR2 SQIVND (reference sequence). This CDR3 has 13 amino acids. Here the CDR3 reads CASSSEGNYEQYF. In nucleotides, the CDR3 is TGTGCCAGTAGTTCGGAGGGGAACTACGAGCAGTACTTC. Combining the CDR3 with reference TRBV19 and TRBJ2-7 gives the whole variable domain DGGITQSPKYLFRKEGQNVTLSCEQNLNHDAMYWYRQDPGQGLRLIYYSQIVNDFQKGDIAEGYSVSREKKESFPLTVTSAQKNPTAFYLCASSSEGNYEQYFGPGTRLTVT.

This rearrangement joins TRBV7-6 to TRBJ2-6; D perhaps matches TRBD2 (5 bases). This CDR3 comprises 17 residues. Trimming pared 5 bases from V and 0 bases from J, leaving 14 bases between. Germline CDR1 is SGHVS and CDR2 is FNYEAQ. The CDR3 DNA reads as TGTGCCAGCAGCCCCGGAGGAGGAACCTCTGGGGCCAACGTCCTGACTTTC. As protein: CASSPGGGTSGANVLTF. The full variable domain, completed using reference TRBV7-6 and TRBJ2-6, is GAGVSQSPRYKVTKRGQDVALRCDPISGHVSLYWYRQALGQGPEFLTYFNYEAQQDKSGLPNDRFSAERPEGSISTLTIQRTEQRDSAMYRCASSPGGGTSGANVLTFGAGSRLTVL.

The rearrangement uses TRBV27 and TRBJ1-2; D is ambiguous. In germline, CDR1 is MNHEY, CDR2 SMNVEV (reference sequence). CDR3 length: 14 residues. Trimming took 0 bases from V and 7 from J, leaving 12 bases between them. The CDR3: CASSLSPRVAGYTF. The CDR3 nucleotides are TGTGCCAGCAGTTTATCTCCCCGGGTGGCTGGCTACACCTTC.

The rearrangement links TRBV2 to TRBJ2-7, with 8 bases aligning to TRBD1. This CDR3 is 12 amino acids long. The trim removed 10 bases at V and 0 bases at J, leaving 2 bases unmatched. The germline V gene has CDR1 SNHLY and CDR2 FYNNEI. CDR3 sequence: CATTGVSYEQYF. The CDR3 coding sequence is TGTGCCACGACAGGGGTCTCCTACGAGCAGTACTTC.

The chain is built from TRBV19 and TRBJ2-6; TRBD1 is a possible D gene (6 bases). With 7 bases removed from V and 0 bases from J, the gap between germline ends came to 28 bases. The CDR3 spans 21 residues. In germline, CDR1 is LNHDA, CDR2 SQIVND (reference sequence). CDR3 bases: TGTGCCAGTACTCCTGTTATCAGGGACACCACCCTTAACTCTGGGGCCAACGTCCTGACTTTC. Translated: CASTPVIRDTTLNSGANVLTF.

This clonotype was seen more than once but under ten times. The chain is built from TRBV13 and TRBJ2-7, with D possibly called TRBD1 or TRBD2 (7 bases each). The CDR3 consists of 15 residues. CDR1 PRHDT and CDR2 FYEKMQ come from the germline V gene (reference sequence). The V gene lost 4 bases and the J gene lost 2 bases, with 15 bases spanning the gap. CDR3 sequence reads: CASSSGGGSPYEQYF. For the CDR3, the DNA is TGTGCCAGCAGCTCAGGGGGGGGATCCCCCTACGAGCAGTACTTC.

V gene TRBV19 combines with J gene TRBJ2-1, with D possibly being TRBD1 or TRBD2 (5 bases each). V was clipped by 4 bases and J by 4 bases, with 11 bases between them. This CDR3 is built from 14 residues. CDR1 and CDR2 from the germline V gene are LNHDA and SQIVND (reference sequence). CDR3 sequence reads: CASSTGLGYNEQFF. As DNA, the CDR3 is TGTGCCAGTAGTACGGGGCTCGGTTACAATGAGCAGTTCTTC.

CDR3 loop: CASGATVQGPQHF. For the CDR3, the DNA is TGTGCCAGCGGGGCGACGGTCCAGGGGCCCCAGCATTTT. V gene TRBV6-5 combines with J gene TRBJ1-5; D may be TRBD1 (5 bases). CDR1 is MNHEY and CDR2 is SVGAGI in the germline V gene. The CDR3 length is 13 residues. Trimming left V 8 bases short and J 9 bases short, with 17 bases between.

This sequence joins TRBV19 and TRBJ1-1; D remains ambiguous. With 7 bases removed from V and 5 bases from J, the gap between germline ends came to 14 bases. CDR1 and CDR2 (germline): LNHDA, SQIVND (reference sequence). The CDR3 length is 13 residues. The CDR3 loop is CASIAGKITEAFF. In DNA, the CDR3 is TGTGCCAGTATAGCCGGGAAGATTACTGAAGCTTTCTTT.

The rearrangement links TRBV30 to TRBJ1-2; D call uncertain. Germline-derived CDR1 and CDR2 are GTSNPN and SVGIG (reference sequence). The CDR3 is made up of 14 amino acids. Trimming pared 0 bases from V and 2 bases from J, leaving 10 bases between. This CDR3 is CAWSVVDTNYGYTF. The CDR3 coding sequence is TGTGCCTGGAGTGTTGTAGATACGAACTATGGCTACACCTTC.

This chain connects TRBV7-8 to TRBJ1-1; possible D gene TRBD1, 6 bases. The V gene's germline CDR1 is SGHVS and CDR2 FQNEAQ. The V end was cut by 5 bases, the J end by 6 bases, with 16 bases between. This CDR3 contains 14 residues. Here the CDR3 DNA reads TGTGCCAGCAGCAGTCAAGGGGGGGACCCTGAAGCTTTCTTT. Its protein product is CASSSQGGDPEAFF.

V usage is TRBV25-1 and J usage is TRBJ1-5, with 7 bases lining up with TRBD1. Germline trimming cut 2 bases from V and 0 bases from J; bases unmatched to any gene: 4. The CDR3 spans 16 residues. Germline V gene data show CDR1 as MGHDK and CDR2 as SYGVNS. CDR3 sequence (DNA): TGTGCCAGCAGTGAAGACAGGGATGGTAGCAATCAGCCCCAGCATTTT. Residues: CASSEDRDGSNQPQHF.

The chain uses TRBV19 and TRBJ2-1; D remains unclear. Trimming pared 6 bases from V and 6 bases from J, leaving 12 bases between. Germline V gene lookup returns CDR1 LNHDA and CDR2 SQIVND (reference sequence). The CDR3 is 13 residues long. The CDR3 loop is CASSLGFGNEQFF. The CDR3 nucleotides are TGTGCCAGTAGCCTCGGGTTCGGCAATGAGCAGTTCTTC.

The CDR3 sequence is CAWAFLARTDTQYF. The CDR3 region has the DNA TGTGCCTGGGCCTTTCTAGCGCGCACAGATACGCAGTATTTT. This chain links TRBV30 with TRBJ2-3, with D possibly being TRBD2 (6 bases). V was shortened by 5 bases and J by 1 base, with 13 bases between the two germline ends. Germline V gene lookup returns CDR1 GTSNPN and CDR2 SVGIG (reference sequence). The CDR3 has 14 residues.

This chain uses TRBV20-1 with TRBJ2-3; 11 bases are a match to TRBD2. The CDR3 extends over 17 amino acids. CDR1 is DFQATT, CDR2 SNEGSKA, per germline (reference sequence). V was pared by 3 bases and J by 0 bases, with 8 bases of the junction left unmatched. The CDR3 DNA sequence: TGCAGTGCTAGTGAACTAGCGGGAGACGGCAGCACAGATACGCAGTATTTT. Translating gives CSASELAGDGSTDTQYF.

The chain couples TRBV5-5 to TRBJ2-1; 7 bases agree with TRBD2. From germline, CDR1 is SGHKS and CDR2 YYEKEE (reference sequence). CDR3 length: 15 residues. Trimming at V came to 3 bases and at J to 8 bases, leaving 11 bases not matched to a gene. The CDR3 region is CASSSIGGGRDEQFF. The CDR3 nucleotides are TGTGCCAGCAGCTCTATCGGCGGAGGGAGGGATGAGCAGTTCTTC.

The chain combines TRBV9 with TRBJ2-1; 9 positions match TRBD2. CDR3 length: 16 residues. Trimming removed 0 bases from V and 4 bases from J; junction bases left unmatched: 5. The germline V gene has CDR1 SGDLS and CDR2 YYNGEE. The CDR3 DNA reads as TGTGCCAGCAGCGTAGTAACCCTAGCGGGGTACAATGAGCAGTTCTTC. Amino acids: CASSVVTLAGYNEQFF.

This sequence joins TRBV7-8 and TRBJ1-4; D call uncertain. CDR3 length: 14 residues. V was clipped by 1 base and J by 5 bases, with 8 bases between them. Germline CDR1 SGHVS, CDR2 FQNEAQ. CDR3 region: CASSLDGLNEKLFF. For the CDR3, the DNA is TGTGCCAGCAGCTTAGACGGGCTAAATGAAAAACTGTTTTTT.

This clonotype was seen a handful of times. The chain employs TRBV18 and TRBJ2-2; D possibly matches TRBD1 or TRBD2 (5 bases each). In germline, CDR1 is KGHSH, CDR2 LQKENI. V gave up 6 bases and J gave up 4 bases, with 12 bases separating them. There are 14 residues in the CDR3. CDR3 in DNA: TGTGCCAGCTCTCCCGGGACCTTCACCGGGGAGCTGTTTTTT. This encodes CASSPGTFTGELFF. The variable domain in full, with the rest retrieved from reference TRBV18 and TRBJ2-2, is NAGVMQNPRHLVRRRGQEARLRCSPMKGHSHVYWYRQLPEEGLKFMVYLQKENIIDESGMPKERFSAEFPKEGPSILRIQQVVRGDSAAYFCASSPGTFTGELFFGEGSRLTVL.

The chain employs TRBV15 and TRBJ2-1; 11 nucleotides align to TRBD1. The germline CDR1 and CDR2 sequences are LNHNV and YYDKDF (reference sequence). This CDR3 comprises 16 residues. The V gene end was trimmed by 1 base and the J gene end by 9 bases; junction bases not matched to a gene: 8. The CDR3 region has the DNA TGTGCCACCAGCAGAGGAAAAGGACAGGGGGCGATTGAGCAGTTCTTC. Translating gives CATSRGKGQGAIEQFF.

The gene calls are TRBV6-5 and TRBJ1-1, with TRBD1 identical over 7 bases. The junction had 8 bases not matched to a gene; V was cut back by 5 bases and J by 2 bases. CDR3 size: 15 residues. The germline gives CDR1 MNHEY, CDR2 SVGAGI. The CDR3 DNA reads TGTGCCAGCAGTCAATACACAGGGGCCAACACTGAAGCTTTCTTT. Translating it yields CASSQYTGANTEAFF.